Presented here are 29 T cell receptor beta chains from one specimen sequenced in a study of blood T cell repertoires in COVID-19. Clones were read by immunoSEQ multiplex PCR, and TCRdb kept only the in-frame ones, dropping some. The table includes a few hundred thousand clones, 85% detected once. The sample was PBMCs or T cells enriched from blood (not recorded which). These receptors all come from a man in his forties who had recovered from COVID-19.

This chain connects TRBV7-2 to TRBJ1-6, with a weak D call TRBD1 (6 bases). The CDR3 runs to 13 residues. V gave up 3 bases and J gave up 7 bases, with 7 bases separating them. The germline CDR1 and CDR2 sequences are SGHTA and FQGNSA. The chain's CDR3 is CASSFGTNSPLHF. In DNA, the CDR3 is TGTGCCAGCAGCTTCGGGACAAATTCACCCCTCCACTTT.

The chain couples TRBV21-1 to TRBJ2-7; the table's D call, TRBD2, has no DNA check behind it. TRBV21-1 is noted as a pseudogene. CDR3 length: 16 residues. The CDR3 protein is CASSLLARKPSYEQYF. As DNA, the CDR3 is TGTGCCAGCAGCCTCCTTGCGCGGAAACCTTCCTACGAGCAGTACTTC.

The CDR3 sequence: CASSQTWSSYNSPLHF. CDR3 sequence (DNA): TGTGCCAGCAGCCAAACATGGAGCTCCTATAATTCACCCCTCCACTTT. This sequence joins TRBV3-1 (or the pseudogene TRBV3-2) and TRBJ1-6; D gene uncertain. This CDR3 comprises 16 residues. V shed 2 bases and J shed 0 bases, with 8 bases lying between them. Germline V lookup: CDR1 LGHDT, CDR2 YNNKEL (reference sequence).

This sequence joins TRBV4-1 and TRBJ2-5; tentatively, D is TRBD1 (6 bases). Germline CDR1 MGHRA, CDR2 YSYEKL. V was shortened by 1 base and J by 5 bases, with 8 bases between the two germline ends. There are 13 residues in the CDR3. The CDR3 region has the DNA TGCGCCAGCAGCCAAGCACAGGGTGAGACCCAGTACTTC. Protein: CASSQAQGETQYF.

This clone is a singleton in its sample. This chain joins TRBV7-2 and TRBJ1-5; D is perhaps TRBD1 (6 bases). There are 17 residues in the CDR3. From germline, CDR1 is SGHTA and CDR2 FQGNSA. V was trimmed by 1 base and J by 0 bases, leaving 13 bases between them. The CDR3, as DNA: TGTGCCAGCAGCTTAGGGGGGCGCAGTTATAGCAATCAGCCCCAGCATTTT. This translates into CASSLGGRSYSNQPQHF.

This clone showed up many times. V is TRBV6-4 and J is TRBJ2-7; 11 bases align to TRBD2. Trimming at V came to 5 bases and at J to 4 bases, leaving 7 bases not matched to a gene. Germline values: CDR1 MRHNA, CDR2 SNTAGT. This CDR3 has 15 residues. The CDR3 protein is CASSLLAGVGYEQYF. As DNA, the CDR3 is TGTGCCAGCAGTTTACTAGCGGGGGTAGGATACGAGCAGTACTTC.

For this clone: The sample has other DNA sequences that encode this CDR3 too. The rearrangement joins TRBV19 to TRBJ1-1; D gene uncertain. Trimming stripped 4 bases from V and 1 base from J, with 7 bases between. Germline-derived CDR1 and CDR2 are LNHDA and SQIVND (reference sequence). The CDR3 has 13 residues. The CDR3 nucleotides are TGTGCCAGTAGTACGAGCGGGAACACTGAAGCTTTCTTT. Translating it yields CASSTSGNTEAFF.

This chain joins TRBV19 and TRBJ1-5; 7 bases agree with TRBD1. Per the germline V gene, CDR1 is LNHDA and CDR2 is SQIVND (reference sequence). This CDR3 region has 14 residues. Trimming cost V 6 bases and J 3 bases; bases outside gene matches: 5. The CDR3 reads CASSLTGNNQPQHF. As DNA, the CDR3 is TGTGCCAGTAGCCTGACAGGGAACAATCAGCCCCAGCATTTT.

The J gene is TRBJ2-7, the V gene TRBV24-1, with D tentatively TRBD1 (6 bases). The CDR3 runs to 15 residues. Per the germline V gene, CDR1 is KGHDR and CDR2 is SFDVKD. Trimming cost V 4 bases and J 0 bases, with 12 bases left between them. DNA of the CDR3: TGTGCCACCAGTGACTCGGGACAATCCTCCTACGAGCAGTACTTC. Translation gives CATSDSGQSSYEQYF.

V usage is TRBV5-4 and J usage is TRBJ2-7, with D tentatively TRBD1 (6 bases). V lost 2 bases and J 4 bases, leaving 28 bases between the germline ends. This CDR3 contains 19 residues. Germline-derived CDR1 and CDR2 are SGHNT and YYREEE (reference sequence). CDR3 loop: CASSFSWGPLSPGGYEQYF. The DNA for the CDR3 is TGTGCCAGCAGCTTTTCATGGGGGCCCCTCTCACCCGGCGGATACGAGCAGTACTTC.

The chain joins TRBV6-5 to TRBJ2-1; TRBD2 matches 9 bases. This CDR3 comprises 15 residues. Losses at the gene ends were 2 bases for V and 8 bases for J; bases not matched to a gene: 7. Germline CDR1 and CDR2: MNHEY and SVGAGI. The CDR3 loop reads CASSYGGRAWDEQFF. The DNA for the CDR3 is TGTGCCAGCAGTTACGGCGGGAGGGCCTGGGATGAGCAGTTCTTC.

This clone appeared once. The chain combines TRBV13 with TRBJ2-2; TRBD2 matches 14 bases. Germline V gene sequence: CDR1 PRHDT, CDR2 FYEKMQ (reference sequence). The trim removed 5 bases at V and 3 bases at J, leaving 14 bases unmatched. The CDR3 totals 20 residues. CDR3 residues: CASSRRQGLAGALDTGELFF. CDR3 bases: TGTGCCAGCAGCCGACGACAGGGACTAGCGGGAGCTCTTGACACCGGGGAGCTGTTTTTT.

V gene TRBV10-3 combines with J gene TRBJ2-2; possibly TRBD1 for D (6 bases). The CDR3 loop spans 13 amino acids. V was cut by 6 bases and J by 5 bases, with 10 bases left in between. Germline V gene lookup returns CDR1 ENHRY and CDR2 SYGVKD. The CDR3 bases are TGTGCCATCAGGGACAGATCGACCGGGGAGCTGTTTTTT. Its protein product is CAIRDRSTGELFF.

The V gene is TRBV29-1, the J gene TRBJ2-1, with TRBD2 as a possible D gene (5 bases). This CDR3 contains 12 residues. V was pared by 1 base and J by 8 bases, with 9 bases between. Germline V lookup: CDR1 SQVTM, CDR2 ANQGSEA. The CDR3 spells CSVEVRDYEQFF. The CDR3 DNA reads TGCAGCGTTGAAGTCCGGGATTATGAGCAGTTCTTC.

The chain combines TRBV9 with TRBJ2-3; 8 bases align to TRBD1. The CDR3 runs to 15 residues. The junction had 6 bases not matched to a gene; V was cut back by 2 bases and J by 4 bases. Germline lookup yields CDR1 SGDLS and CDR2 YYNGEE. CDR3 bases: TGTGCCAGCAGCGTCGTGGACAGGGCGGCAGATACGCAGTATTTT. Translated, it gives CASSVVDRAADTQYF.

The chain recombines TRBV5-1 with TRBJ2-3, with 12 bases that match TRBD2. From germline, CDR1 is SGHRS and CDR2 YFSETQ. This CDR3 comprises 19 residues. The J segment lost 1 base and the V segment lost 4 bases, leaving 13 bases of the junction unmatched. The chain's CDR3 is CASSPDPGLAGRGTDTQYF. In DNA, the CDR3 is TGCGCCAGCAGCCCTGACCCCGGACTAGCGGGGAGGGGCACAGATACGCAGTATTTT.

This chain connects TRBV7-2 to TRBJ2-7; 11 bases are shared with TRBD1. The CDR3 has 14 residues. Unmatched junction bases numbered 3, after V lost 5 bases and J lost 3 bases. Germline V lookup: CDR1 SGHTA, CDR2 FQGNSA. The CDR3 nucleotides read TGTGCCAGCAGCGCGGACAGGGGGCTCTACGAGCAGTACTTC. This translates into CASSADRGLYEQYF.

This clone has more than one count but fewer than ten. The chain is built from TRBV3-1 (or the pseudogene TRBV3-2) and TRBJ2-7; 8 bases are a match to TRBD2. Losses at the gene ends were 3 bases for V and 3 bases for J; bases not matched to a gene: 1. CDR1 LGHDT and CDR2 YNNKEL come from the germline V gene (reference sequence). This CDR3 has 13 amino acids. The CDR3 region is CASSQSGSYEQYF. The CDR3 DNA is TGTGCCAGCAGCCAGAGCGGGAGCTACGAGCAGTACTTC.

The chain uses TRBV27 and TRBJ2-3; 11 bases agree with TRBD1. CDR3 length: 15 amino acids. Germline V gene lookup returns CDR1 MNHEY and CDR2 SMNVEV (reference sequence). V lost 5 bases to trimming and J lost 3 bases; unmatched junction nucleotides: 4. The CDR3 nucleotides are TGTGCCAGCAGTGGGGGGACAGGGGGAACAGATACGCAGTATTTT. Amino acid sequence: CASSGGTGGTDTQYF.

The gene calls are TRBV2 and TRBJ1-1, with no clear D. Trimming stripped 6 bases from V and 4 bases from J, with 15 bases between. Germline lookup yields CDR1 SNHLY and CDR2 FYNNEI. This CDR3 spans 14 amino acids. CDR3 region: CASRTTAAVTEAFF. CDR3 in DNA: TGTGCCAGCAGGACTACTGCAGCGGTCACTGAAGCTTTCTTT.

This clone was seen just once. The chain is built from TRBV18 and TRBJ2-7; no firm D call. The germline V gene encodes CDR1 KGHSH and CDR2 LQKENI. The ends were cut back, 4 bases at V and 2 bases at J, with 3 bases in the middle. The CDR3 runs to 11 residues. DNA of the CDR3: TGTGCCAGCTCACTAGCCTACGAGCAGTACTTC. Translated, it gives CASSLAYEQYF.

The chain carries TRBV5-1 and TRBJ2-5; D is perhaps TRBD1 (5 bases). Looked up from germline, CDR1 is SGHRS and CDR2 is YFSETQ. V was trimmed by 1 base and J by 2 bases, leaving 12 bases between them. The length of the CDR3 is 15 residues. The chain's CDR3 is CASSLFSTEQETQYF. In nucleotides, the CDR3 is TGCGCCAGCAGCTTGTTTTCGACAGAACAAGAGACCCAGTACTTC.

This clone occurred once. V usage is TRBV19 and J usage is TRBJ2-5; D is possibly TRBD1 (7 bases). CDR3 size: 15 residues. Per the germline V gene, CDR1 is LNHDA and CDR2 is SQIVND (reference sequence). Trimming pared 4 bases from V and 1 base from J, leaving 13 bases between. CDR3 bases: TGTGCCAGTAGTAGCGGGACAGCTTTCCAAGAGACCCAGTACTTC. It yields the protein CASSSGTAFQETQYF.

This clone showed up many times. V and J are TRBV6-1 and TRBJ1-6, with 9 bases aligning to TRBD1. Unmatched junction bases numbered 0, after V lost 1 base and J lost 5 bases. There are 15 residues in the CDR3. Germline-derived CDR1 and CDR2 are MNHNS and SASEGT. CDR3 bases: TGTGCCAGCAGTGAAGGGACAGGGGATAATTCACCCCTCCACTTT. Amino acids: CASSEGTGDNSPLHF.

J is TRBJ2-5 and V is TRBV6-5; D is unresolved. V lost 5 bases to trimming and J lost 2 bases, with 12 bases between them. Germline V CDR1 and CDR2: MNHEY, SVGAGI. This CDR3 is 14 amino acids long. The CDR3 is CASSPTVNQETQYF. CDR3 DNA: TGTGCCAGCAGTCCTACAGTGAATCAAGAGACCCAGTACTTC.

The rearrangement uses TRBV11-3 and TRBJ2-7; D unresolved. Germline V gene lookup returns CDR1 SGHNT and CDR2 YENEEA. V was cut by 1 base and J by 0 bases, with 4 bases left in between. The length of the CDR3 is 13 residues. CDR3 residues: CASSLGHSYEQYF. The CDR3 region has the DNA TGTGCCAGCAGCTTAGGACACTCCTACGAGCAGTACTTC.

This sequence joins TRBV9 and TRBJ1-2, with TRBD1 matching 8 bases. V trimming: 4 bases; J trimming: 6 bases; junction bases outside the gene matches: 11. Germline loops: CDR1 SGDLS, CDR2 YYNGEE. The CDR3 totals 15 residues. CDR3 nucleotides: TGTGCCAGCAGCTCTCAAGGACAGGGCGGGAATGGCTACACCTTC. This gives the protein CASSSQGQGGNGYTF. The whole variable domain, filled in from reference TRBV9 and TRBJ1-2, reads DSGVTQTPKHLITATGQRVTLRCSPRSGDLSVYWYQQSLDQGLQFLIQYYNGEERAKGNILERFSAQQFPDLHSELNLSSLELGDSALYFCASSSQGQGGNGYTFGSGTRLTVV.

This sequence joins TRBV20-1 and TRBJ2-7, with 7 bases that match TRBD2. The CDR3 has 11 amino acids. V dropped 7 bases and J dropped 3; count of bases not matched to a gene: 3. Germline lookup yields CDR1 DFQATT and CDR2 SNEGSKA (reference sequence). CDR3: CSGGTNYEQYF. CDR3 nucleotides: TGCAGTGGCGGGACTAACTACGAGCAGTACTTC.

The rearrangement joins TRBV5-1 to TRBJ2-5; D gene unclear. The V end was cut by 0 bases, the J end by 1 base, with 13 bases between. This CDR3 is built from 16 residues. In germline, CDR1 is SGHRS, CDR2 YFSETQ. The CDR3 sequence: CASSLASALGQETQYF. The CDR3 DNA is TGCGCCAGCAGCTTGGCAAGCGCCTTGGGCCAAGAGACCCAGTACTTC. The whole variable domain, filled in from reference TRBV5-1 and TRBJ2-5, reads KAGVTQTPRYLIKTRGQQVTLSCSPISGHRSVSWYQQTPGQGLQFLFEYFSETQRNKGNFPGRFSGRQFSNSRSEMNVSTLELGDSALYLCASSLASALGQETQYFGPGTRLLVL.